This T cell receptor (beta chain) was documented in a study of OX40 agonist ivuxolimab in advanced cancers. As for this clone: Antigen specificity is unknown.

TCRdb's copy holds only in-frame clones and misses some; the assay was immunoSEQ multiplex PCR. This repertoire shows roughly 60,000 clones, 70% to 90% found once; its top ten account for less than 3.5%. CDR3 length equals 14 residues. V was cut by 0 bases and J by 6 bases, with 9 bases left in between. Germline V gives CDR1 LGHNA, CDR2 YSLEER. Study outcomes and limitations: At doses 0.1 to 3.0 mg/kg, CD4+ and CD8+ clones expanded.

Here the sequenced sample was CD4+ or CD8+ T cells sorted from blood, taken in a trial of the OX40 agonist ivuxolimab. The sequence was collected from an adult with an advanced solid tumor such as melanoma, head and neck, liver or kidney cancer. The chain couples TRBV4-3 to TRBJ1-5, with D uncertain. This CDR3 reads CASSQEASSQPQHF. The CDR3 DNA reads as TGCGCCAGCAGCCAAGAAGCGAGTAGTCAGCCCCAGCATTTT.